The 18 T cell receptor beta chains presented below share a single source sample, sequenced in a study of control samples from healthy donors and cancer patients. Data came from immunoSEQ multiplex PCR; TCRdb stores just in-frame clones and leaves some out. The sample yields almost 90,000 clones, about 89% seen once. The sample comprised blood. Receptors originate from a young man in good health.

V is TRBV6-5 and J is TRBJ1-2; D possibly corresponds to TRBD1 (5 bases). V was cut by 2 bases and J by 13 bases, with 14 bases left in between. The CDR3 runs 12 residues. Germline values: CDR1 MNHEY, CDR2 SVGAGI. The CDR3 spells CASSYPGTALTF. As DNA, the CDR3 is TGTGCCAGCAGTTACCCCGGGACCGCGCTCACCTTC.

CDR3 in amino acids: CSVTGEPEAFF. CDR3 nucleotide sequence: TGCAGCGTCACAGGGGAACCCGAAGCTTTCTTT. The J gene is TRBJ1-1, the V gene TRBV29-1; 7 nucleotides match TRBD1. Germline CDR1 and CDR2: SQVTM and ANQGSEA. The J segment lost 8 bases and the V segment lost 6 bases, leaving 6 bases of the junction unmatched. The CDR3 spans 11 residues.

The chain has TRBV2 and TRBJ1-2; D unresolved. The CDR3 has 13 amino acids. From germline, CDR1 is SNHLY and CDR2 FYNNEI. V lost 0 bases and J 7 bases, leaving 9 bases between the germline ends. The CDR3 nucleotides are TGTGCCAGCAGTGAAGCGGGGATGGGTGGCTACACCTTC. Amino acids: CASSEAGMGGYTF.

The chain carries TRBV28 and TRBJ1-2, with D hard to call. The CDR3 runs to 12 residues. CDR1 is MDHEN and CDR2 is SYDVKM in the germline V gene. V shed 3 bases and J shed 7 bases, with 9 bases lying between them. CDR3 bases: TGTGCCAGCAGTTTGATCGGAACTGGCTACACCTTC. Amino acid sequence: CASSLIGTGYTF.

This clone was counted a few times. The V call is TRBV2, the J call TRBJ2-2; D tentatively fits TRBD1 or TRBD2 (6 bases each). Germline V gene data show CDR1 as SNHLY and CDR2 as FYNNEI. This CDR3 spans 16 amino acids. The V end was cut by 2 bases, the J end by 0 bases, with 10 bases between. The CDR3 sequence: CASSERGDTNTGELFF. CDR3 DNA: TGTGCCAGCAGTGAAAGGGGGGACACGAACACCGGGGAGCTGTTTTTT. The full variable domain, with the rest looked up from reference TRBV2 and TRBJ2-2, is EPEVTQTPSHQVTQMGQEVILRCVPISNHLYFYWYRQILGQKVEFLVSFYNNEISEKSEIFDDQFSVERPDGSNFTLKIRSTKLEDSAMYFCASSERGDTNTGELFFGEGSRLTVL.

V gene TRBV11-2 combines with J gene TRBJ2-2; unclear D gene. The ends were cut back, 7 bases at V and 1 base at J, with 10 bases in the middle. The CDR3 runs 14 residues. CDR1 is SGHAT and CDR2 is FQNNGV in the germline V gene. The CDR3 reads CASTASRNTGELFF. The CDR3 region has the DNA TGTGCCAGCACAGCTTCAAGGAACACCGGGGAGCTGTTTTTT.

This clone was observed a few times. The V and J genes are TRBV7-9 and TRBJ1-4, with 7 nucleotides matching TRBD1. The length of the CDR3 is 14 residues. CDR1 and CDR2 from the germline V gene are SEHNR and FQNEAQ (reference sequence). Losses at the gene ends were 5 bases for V and 4 bases for J; bases not matched to a gene: 4. CDR3: CASSLGQNNEKLFF. CDR3 DNA: TGTGCCAGCAGCCTGGGACAGAATAATGAAAAACTGTTTTTT.

Only one count was recorded for this clone. Here the CDR3 DNA reads TGTGCCACCAGTGATCGACAGGGATCGGCTGGGGCCAACGTCCTGACTTTC. This translates into CATSDRQGSAGANVLTF. This chain joins TRBV24-1 and TRBJ2-6; 7 bases match TRBD1. CDR1 KGHDR and CDR2 SFDVKD come from the germline V gene. This CDR3 comprises 17 residues. Trimming removed 3 bases from V and 2 bases from J; junction bases left unmatched: 6.

Here the CDR3 DNA reads TGTGCCAGCAGCTGGACGGGGGATGAGCAGTTCTTC. Translating it yields CASSWTGDEQFF. This chain connects TRBV5-8 to TRBJ2-1; maybe TRBD2 (6 bases). Trimming removed 3 bases at V and 8 bases at J, with 9 bases between. CDR1 is SGHTS, CDR2 YDEGEE, per germline. CDR3 length equals 12 residues.

CDR3 sequence reads: CASSRDGTDEKLFF. In DNA, the CDR3 is TGTGCCAGCAGCCGGGACGGTACAGATGAAAAACTGTTTTTT. This chain uses TRBV5-5 with TRBJ1-4; a possible D gene is TRBD1 (5 bases). The CDR3 extends over 14 amino acids. Trimming cost V 4 bases and J 6 bases, with 13 bases left between them. Germline V gene data show CDR1 as SGHKS and CDR2 as YYEKEE (reference sequence).

This chain connects TRBV24-1 to TRBJ2-2; a weak D match, TRBD1 (6 bases). Trimming left V 2 bases short and J 5 bases short, with 11 bases between. This CDR3 has 15 residues. CDR1 KGHDR and CDR2 SFDVKD come from the germline V gene. In nucleotides, the CDR3 is TGTGCCACCAGTGATTCTGGCAGGGGTACCGGGGAGCTGTTTTTT. Its translation: CATSDSGRGTGELFF.

The rearrangement joins TRBV30 to TRBJ1-2; D may be TRBD1 (6 bases). The CDR3 is 16 residues long. V lost 0 bases and J lost 4, with 18 bases in between. Germline values: CDR1 GTSNPN, CDR2 SVGIG (reference sequence). Written as DNA, the CDR3 is TGTGCCTGGAGTGTACGAGTTGGGGGGCCTGCCTATGGCTACACCTTC. This gives the protein CAWSVRVGGPAYGYTF.

This clone was seen a few times. The chain employs TRBV6-6 and TRBJ2-7; weak D call: TRBD2 (5 bases). The germline V and J ends were trimmed by 4 bases and 0 bases, with 13 bases remaining between them. The CDR3 runs 15 residues. CDR1 and CDR2 from the germline V gene are MNHNY and SVGAGI (reference sequence). CDR3 DNA: TGTGCCAGCAGTTCCGCTTCGGGGAACTCCTACGAGCAGTACGTC. This translates into CASSSASGNSYEQYV.

The gene calls are TRBV3-1 (or the pseudogene TRBV3-2) and TRBJ1-1; TRBD1 is a possible D gene (6 bases). Deletions cut 9 bases from V and 3 bases from J, with 23 bases between. The CDR3 loop spans 16 amino acids. Germline CDR1 reads LGHDT; CDR2 reads YNNKEL (reference sequence). The CDR3 here is CASLHTGAGAYTEAFF. CDR3 in DNA: TGTGCCAGTCTACATACGGGGGCCGGGGCCTACACTGAAGCTTTCTTT.

The chain links TRBV25-1 to TRBJ1-3; D remains ambiguous. V was pared by 4 bases and J by 4 bases, with 17 bases between. CDR3 length equals 16 residues. Germline V gene data show CDR1 as MGHDK and CDR2 as SYGVNS. Here the CDR3 reads CASSGLDGRAGNTIYF. DNA for the CDR3: TGTGCCAGCAGTGGACTGGACGGCAGAGCGGGAAACACCATATATTTT.

The rearrangement joins TRBV19 to TRBJ2-1; maybe TRBD1 (6 bases). This CDR3 is 15 amino acids long. Germline V CDR1 and CDR2: LNHDA, SQIVND (reference sequence). Trimming took off 4 bases at V and 1 base at J, with 11 bases between the two ends. The CDR3 is CASSTIGGSYNEQFF. DNA of the CDR3: TGTGCCAGTAGTACGATAGGGGGATCCTACAATGAGCAGTTCTTC. Filled out from reference TRBV19 and TRBJ2-1, the complete variable domain reads DGGITQSPKYLFRKEGQNVTLSCEQNLNHDAMYWYRQDPGQGLRLIYYSQIVNDFQKGDIAEGYSVSREKKESFPLTVTSAQKNPTAFYLCASSTIGGSYNEQFFGPGTRLTVL.

The chain links TRBV15 to TRBJ2-3; tentative D call: TRBD2 (5 bases). The CDR3 is 15 residues long. The V gene's germline CDR1 is LNHNV and CDR2 YYDKDF (reference sequence). V was pared by 1 base and J by 2 bases, with 10 bases between. Here the CDR3 reads CATSRVLAPTDTQYF. The DNA of the CDR3 is TGTGCCACCAGCAGAGTCCTAGCCCCCACAGATACGCAGTATTTT.

The CDR3: CASSYHGTDTQYF. Written as DNA, the CDR3 is TGTGCCAGCAGTTACCATGGTACAGATACGCAGTATTTT. The chain employs TRBV6-2 or TRBV6-3 and TRBJ2-3; no firm D call. The V gene's germline CDR1 is MNHEY and CDR2 SVGEGT. This CDR3 region has 13 residues. V was shortened by 2 bases and J by 3 bases, with 6 bases between the two germline ends.